These 17 T cell receptor beta chains originate from one sample sequenced in a study of T cell clonotyping in hematopoietic cell transplantation. TCRdb's table, derived via immunoSEQ multiplex PCR, lists solely in-frame clones and lacks some. The sample holds some 5,800 clones, approximately 90% seen once. Sample: peripheral blood mononuclear cells, taken 100 days after allogeneic stem cell transplant. The receptors originated from a female patient aged 50-60 years who had an allogeneic stem cell transplant from an unrelated donor, so T cells may come from the graft donor. Some clones in this sample may be carry-over from other donors' samples.

Within the sample, this clone is medium-sized. The chain has TRBV6-5 and TRBJ1-5, with 8 bases matching TRBD1. V lost 7 bases and J lost 3; bases outside the gene matches: 5. CDR1 is MNHEY and CDR2 is SVGAGI in the germline V gene. This CDR3 has 14 amino acids. The CDR3 loop is CASKGQGYNQPQHF. The DNA for the CDR3 is TGTGCCAGCAAAGGACAGGGCTACAATCAGCCCCAGCATTTT.

J is TRBJ1-1 and V is TRBV5-6; D perhaps matches TRBD1 (5 bases). The ends were cut back, 3 bases at V and 8 bases at J, with 8 bases in the middle. The CDR3 contains 11 residues. Germline V CDR1 and CDR2: SGHDT, YYEEEE. For the CDR3, the DNA is TGTGCCAGCAGCTCAGACAGCGAAGCTTTCTTT. This codes for CASSSDSEAFF.

J is TRBJ1-6 and V is TRBV30; unclear D gene. The CDR3 loop spans 12 amino acids. V was trimmed by 0 bases and J by 9 bases, leaving 6 bases between them. Germline values: CDR1 GTSNPN, CDR2 SVGIG (reference sequence). DNA of the CDR3: TGTGCCTGGAGTGTACGAGGTTCACCCCTCCACTTT. Amino acid sequence: CAWSVRGSPLHF.

The chain couples TRBV2 to TRBJ1-6; D gene unclear. V was pared by 7 bases and J by 0 bases, with 4 bases between. The CDR3 sequence is 13 residues long. The germline V gene has CDR1 SNHLY and CDR2 FYNNEI. CDR3 loop: CASTISYNSPLHF. CDR3 nucleotides: TGTGCCAGCACGATCTCCTATAATTCACCCCTCCACTTT.

This sequence joins TRBV5-1 and TRBJ1-6; D is ambiguous. The ends were cut back, 10 bases at V and 0 bases at J, with 26 bases in the middle. The germline gives CDR1 SGHRS, CDR2 YFSETQ. The CDR3 contains 19 residues. The CDR3 reads CASLFSRISRSSYNSPLHF. The CDR3 nucleotides are TGCGCCTCCCTTTTCTCGCGGATTTCAAGGAGCTCCTATAATTCACCCCTCCACTTT.

The CDR3 region is CASSRTTGAGGYTF. In DNA form, the CDR3 reads TGTGCCAGCAGTCGGACGACAGGGGCTGGTGGCTACACCTTC. The rearrangement uses TRBV6-5 and TRBJ1-2, with 8 bases fitting TRBD1. The trim removed 5 bases at V and 7 bases at J, leaving 9 bases unmatched. This CDR3 is built from 14 residues. Germline lookup yields CDR1 MNHEY and CDR2 SVGAGI.

The chain carries TRBV6-1 and TRBJ1-6; TRBD1 is a possible D gene (5 bases). V dropped 4 bases and J dropped 7 bases, with 14 bases sitting between them. CDR3 length equals 15 residues. Germline CDR1 reads MNHNS; CDR2 reads SASEGT. CDR3 DNA: TGTGCCAGCAGTGGATCTCAGGGAGGGAATTCACCCCTCCACTTT. Translation gives CASSGSQGGNSPLHF.

This chain connects TRBV14 to TRBJ1-2; possible D gene TRBD1, 6 bases. V was pared by 6 bases and J by 4 bases, with 15 bases between. The CDR3 runs 14 residues. CDR1 is SGHDN, CDR2 FVKESK, per germline. CDR3 amino acids: CASRSGGLGYGYTF. DNA of the CDR3: TGTGCCAGCAGAAGCGGGGGGCTCGGCTATGGCTACACCTTC.

The V and J genes are TRBV5-1 and TRBJ2-1; no reliable D call. Per germline, CDR1 SGHRS and CDR2 YFSETQ. The CDR3 extends over 11 amino acids. The ends were cut back, 4 bases at V and 8 bases at J, with 7 bases in the middle. CDR3 DNA: TGCGCCAGCAGCATCCGGGATGAGCAGTTCTTC. The encoded protein is CASSIRDEQFF.

J is TRBJ1-3 and V is TRBV6-1; D is undetermined. The V gene lost 6 bases and the J gene lost 0 bases, with 12 bases spanning the gap. The CDR3 totals 15 residues. Looked up from germline, CDR1 is MNHNS and CDR2 is SASEGT. CDR3 amino acids: CASSREGFSGNTIYF. CDR3 DNA: TGTGCCAGCAGCCGCGAGGGTTTCTCTGGAAACACCATATATTTT.

This clone showed up just a few times. This chain links TRBV2 with TRBJ1-2, with 8 bases fitting TRBD1. After removal of 3 bases from V and 7 bases from J, the junction contained 7 bases not matched to a gene. This CDR3 has 14 residues. The germline CDR1 and CDR2 sequences are SNHLY and FYNNEI. This CDR3 reads CASSDQGAGGGYTF. The CDR3 nucleotides are TGTGCCAGCAGTGATCAGGGGGCAGGGGGTGGCTACACCTTC. Based on the CDR3 plus reference TRBV2 and TRBJ1-2, the full variable domain is EPEVTQTPSHQVTQMGQEVILRCVPISNHLYFYWYRQILGQKVEFLVSFYNNEISEKSEIFDDQFSVERPDGSNFTLKIRSTKLEDSAMYFCASSDQGAGGGYTFGSGTRLTVV.

The V gene is TRBV6-1, the J gene TRBJ2-1; 9 bases match TRBD2. Per the germline V gene, CDR1 is MNHNS and CDR2 is SASEGT. V trimming: 1 base; J trimming: 4 bases; junction bases outside the gene matches: 2. This CDR3 comprises 15 residues. The chain's CDR3 is CASSEGLAEYNEQFF. CDR3 bases: TGTGCCAGCAGTGAAGGACTAGCGGAATACAATGAGCAGTTCTTC.

The chain links TRBV30 to TRBJ2-2, with unresolved D. Trimming took off 1 base at V and 4 bases at J, with 10 bases between the two ends. The CDR3 consists of 14 residues. CDR1 is GTSNPN and CDR2 is SVGIG in the germline V gene (reference sequence). This CDR3 reads CAWSGLRATGELFF. The CDR3 DNA reads as TGTGCCTGGAGTGGTCTCCGGGCCACCGGGGAGCTGTTTTTT.

The J gene is TRBJ2-7, the V gene TRBV6-6; D gene ambiguous. The V gene lost 4 bases and the J gene lost 7 bases, with 14 bases spanning the gap. Germline V gene sequence: CDR1 MNHNY, CDR2 SVGAGI (reference sequence). The CDR3 totals 13 residues. CDR3 loop: CASSSGTAREQYF. CDR3 DNA: TGTGCCAGCAGTTCCGGAACGGCGAGGGAGCAGTACTTC.

The chain is built from TRBV20-1 and TRBJ2-7, with D possibly being TRBD1 or TRBD2 (6 bases each). Trimming cost V 3 bases and J 6 bases, with 9 bases left between them. Germline values: CDR1 DFQATT, CDR2 SNEGSKA (reference sequence). This CDR3 is built from 11 residues. Here the CDR3 reads CSASGGLEQYF. In DNA, the CDR3 is TGCAGTGCTAGCGGGGGCCTCGAGCAGTACTTC.

The J gene is TRBJ2-7, the V gene TRBV10-2, with no clear D. Germline CDR1 is WSHSY and CDR2 is SAAADI. V dropped 3 bases and J dropped 1 base, with 10 bases sitting between them. The CDR3 sequence is 14 residues long. The DNA of the CDR3 is TGCGCCAGCAGTGATTACGCTGCGTCCTACGAGCAGTACTTC. Its protein product is CASSDYAASYEQYF.

The chain couples TRBV6-1 to TRBJ1-6, with D tentatively TRBD1 (6 bases). Germline V lookup: CDR1 MNHNS, CDR2 SASEGT. The V end was cut by 4 bases, the J end by 10 bases, with 23 bases between. The CDR3 sequence is 17 residues long. The CDR3 sequence is CASSALRLGGANSPLHF. The CDR3 bases are TGTGCCAGCAGTGCTCTACGCCTAGGGGGGGCGAACTCACCCCTCCACTTT.